This T cell receptor (beta chain) was captured in a study of blood T cell repertoires in COVID-19. About the study: There were acute and convalescent COVID-19 samples, and they came from the United States, Italy and Spain. Sample material is recorded as cDNA or gDNA derived from T cells, B-cell-depleted T cells, or PBMCs.

This CDR3 is built from 16 residues. Trimming at V came to 4 bases and at J to 0 bases, leaving 6 bases not matched to a gene. Germline CDR1 and CDR2: SGHTA and FQGTGA. In the original processing: It was from reference gene primer amplification that nucleated cell counts were estimated. Libraries were prepared by immunoSEQ multiplex PCR; TCRdb keeps only in-frame clonotypes and omits some of them. D and trimming were read from the DNA, whereas the V and J calls and clone size are those reported in that table. The sample has about 73,000 clones; around 83% are singletons. The receptor was isolated from a man aged 45-65 years with active COVID-19. The genes are TRBV7-3 and TRBJ2-3; 8 bases line up with TRBD1. The sample was peripheral blood. CDR3 amino acids: CASSSGTGISTDTQYF. CDR3 coding DNA: TGTGCCAGCAGCTCCGGGACAGGAATTAGCACAGATACGCAGTATTTT.